One and the same sample provided the 24 T cell receptor beta chains below, sequenced in a study of T-cell reconstitution after alpha-beta-depleted transplantation in children. It was with unique molecular identifiers that the TCRbeta library was prepared. In TCRdb, the PCR reads were re-called with MiXCR into one record per CDR3 protein. The sample comprises under 400,000 distinct CDR3 sequences, around 25% of which are singletons, and about 10% rests with the top ten. The sequencing here drew on PBMCs, mostly from graft donor cells, taken 180 days after TCRalphabeta/CD19-depleted stem cell transplant. These receptors were collected from a male patient under 18 who had a stem cell transplant for acute lymphoblastic leukemia, so the T cells may come from the graft donor.

This clonotype turned up a few times. This rearrangement joins TRBV21-1 to TRBJ1-4; the DNA was not compared with TRBD1, the D call given in the table. TRBV21-1 is a known pseudogene. The CDR3 loop spans 20 amino acids. This CDR3 is CASSKALSEDRSATNEKLFF. In nucleotides, the CDR3 is TGTGCCAGCAGCAAAGCGCTTTCGGAGGACAGGAGTGCAACTAATGAAAAACTGTTTTTT.

V is TRBV11-2 and J is TRBJ1-1; unclear D gene. Germline V gene data show CDR1 as SGHAT and CDR2 as FQNNGV. The CDR3 length is 15 residues. Trimming pared 4 bases from V and 5 bases from J, leaving 17 bases between. The CDR3 loop reads CASSSPLGGGTEAFF. CDR3 bases: TGTGCCAGCAGCTCCCCGTTGGGAGGAGGAACTGAAGCTTTCTTT.

The rearrangement links TRBV11-2 to TRBJ2-1, with D hard to call. Germline V gene sequence: CDR1 SGHAT, CDR2 FQNNGV. There are 16 residues in the CDR3. V was trimmed by 1 base and J by 1 base, leaving 11 bases between them. CDR3 protein: CASSLGPHGSYNEQFF. DNA of the CDR3: TGTGCCAGCAGCTTAGGTCCGCACGGGTCCTACAATGAGCAGTTCTTC. Full variable domain (remainder filled in from reference TRBV11-2 and TRBJ2-1): EAGVAQSPRYKIIEKRQSVAFWCNPISGHATLYWYQQILGQGPKLLIQFQNNGVVDDSQLPKDRFSAERLKGVDSTLKIQPAKLEDSAVYLCASSLGPHGSYNEQFFGPGTRLTVL.

V gene TRBV5-1 combines with J gene TRBJ1-3, with D perhaps TRBD1 (5 bases). Germline assignment: CDR1 SGHRS and CDR2 YFSETQ. This CDR3 has 17 amino acids. Deletions cut 0 bases from V and 1 base from J, with 14 bases between. DNA for the CDR3: TGCGCCAGCAGCTTGGTGTCCCGGGGGGTATCTGGAAACACCATATATTTT. Its protein product is CASSLVSRGVSGNTIYF.

This clonotype came up once. The V call is TRBV20-1, the J call TRBJ1-1; possible D gene TRBD1, 5 bases. Looked up from germline, CDR1 is DFQATT and CDR2 is SNEGSKA (reference sequence). Trimming pared 3 bases from V and 7 bases from J, leaving 21 bases between. CDR3 size: 15 residues. The CDR3 sequence is CSASRQGSLVGEAFF. The CDR3 DNA reads as TGCAGTGCTAGTAGGCAGGGTTCTTTGGTCGGTGAAGCTTTCTTT.

Only a few counts were recorded for this clonotype. The V and J genes are TRBV9 and TRBJ2-3; 12 bases align to TRBD2. The CDR3 extends over 16 amino acids. Germline V gene data show CDR1 as SGDLS and CDR2 as YYNGEE. V lost 4 bases, J lost 7 bases, and 10 bases stayed unmatched. CDR3 in DNA: TGTGCCAGCAGCCTGCGACTAGCGGGAGAGAGGAATACGCAGTATTTT. Translation gives CASSLRLAGERNTQYF.

This clonotype was seen only a few times. The chain recombines TRBV5-1 with TRBJ2-7; D call uncertain. The CDR3 has 12 amino acids. V was shortened by 4 bases and J by 7 bases, with 12 bases between the two germline ends. The germline V gene encodes CDR1 SGHRS and CDR2 YFSETQ. CDR3 DNA sequence: TGCGCCAGCAGCCCCGCCCTTGGGGAGCAGTACTTC. Its translation is CASSPALGEQYF.

This chain links TRBV12-3 or TRBV12-4 with TRBJ1-4; D is perhaps TRBD1 (5 bases). V gave up 3 bases and J gave up 6 bases, with 11 bases separating them. The CDR3 sequence is 14 residues long. CDR3 coding DNA: TGTGCCAGCAGTTTGGACTGGGGCTATGAAAAACTGTTTTTT. Amino acids: CASSLDWGYEKLFF.

The sample holds a few counts of this clonotype. This sequence joins TRBV3-1 and TRBJ1-5, with TRBD1 matching over 8 bases. The CDR3 length is 13 residues. Germline CDR1 reads LGHDT; CDR2 reads YNNKEL (reference sequence). Losses at the gene ends were 8 bases for V and 11 bases for J; bases not matched to a gene: 11. The CDR3 DNA sequence: TGTGCCAGCTCTACAGGGGGGCTATCAGCCCAGCATTTT. This sequence encodes CASSTGGLSAQHF.

The chain links TRBV7-6 to TRBJ2-1; 10 nucleotides line up with TRBD2. The CDR3 has 18 residues. The junction had 8 bases not matched to a gene; V was cut back by 2 bases and J by 1 base. The germline V gene encodes CDR1 SGHVS and CDR2 FNYEAQ. The DNA for the CDR3 is TGTGCCAGCAGCTTAAGGACGACTAGCGGGCAATCCTACAATGAGCAGTTCTTC. Its translation: CASSLRTTSGQSYNEQFF.

V and J are TRBV7-3 and TRBJ2-2; D is possibly TRBD1 (5 bases). Trimming took off 5 bases at V and 4 bases at J, with 14 bases between the two ends. The CDR3 is 15 amino acids. Germline V gives CDR1 SGHTA, CDR2 FQGTGA. CDR3 in amino acids: CASSLPRGGTGELFF. CDR3 sequence (DNA): TGTGCCAGCAGCCTTCCTAGGGGCGGCACCGGGGAGCTGTTTTTT.

This sequence joins TRBV25-1 and TRBJ2-7, with D perhaps matching TRBD2 (6 bases). CDR3 length equals 15 residues. Germline CDR1 reads MGHDK; CDR2 reads SYGVNS. Trimming removed 1 base from V and 2 bases from J, with 12 bases in between. The CDR3 spells CASSEFGSDAYEQYF. For the CDR3, the DNA is TGTGCCAGCAGTGAATTCGGGAGCGACGCCTACGAGCAGTACTTC.

The genes are TRBV5-1 and TRBJ2-3; 7 nucleotides line up with TRBD2. The CDR3 loop spans 13 amino acids. CDR1 is SGHRS and CDR2 is YFSETQ in the germline V gene. V shed 1 base and J 9 bases; nucleotides not matched to a gene: 5. CDR3 sequence: CASSLWSSGTQYF. CDR3 DNA sequence: TGCGCCAGCAGCTTGTGGTCTAGCGGAACGCAGTATTTT.

The CDR3 DNA follows: TGTGCCAGCAGCTTAGCGACTAGCGGGATCTTGTCGTACAATGAGCAGTTCTTC. It specifies CASSLATSGILSYNEQFF. The genes are TRBV7-8 and TRBJ2-1, with 11 bases that match TRBD2. The CDR3 is made up of 18 amino acids. V was clipped by 0 bases and J by 4 bases; unmatched bases: 8. The germline V gene encodes CDR1 SGHVS and CDR2 FQNEAQ.

The chain uses TRBV7-9 and TRBJ1-1; D remains unclear. V was pared by 3 bases and J by 1 base, with 6 bases between. CDR3 size: 13 residues. Looked up from germline, CDR1 is SEHNR and CDR2 is FQNEAQ (reference sequence). CDR3 in DNA: TGTGCCAGCAGCTTTGAGGCGAACACTGAAGCTTTCTTT. It specifies CASSFEANTEAFF. Using reference TRBV7-9 and TRBJ1-1 for the parts outside the CDR3, the full variable domain is DTGVSQNPRHKITKRGQNVTFRCDPISEHNRLYWYRQTLGQGPEFLTYFQNEAQLEKSRLLSDRFSAERPKGSFSTLEIQRTEQGDSAMYLCASSFEANTEAFFGQGTRLTVV.

The sample holds a few counts of this clonotype. CDR3 nucleotide sequence: TGTGCCAGCAGCCCCTCGGGGGCCCCCTACGAGCAGTACTTC. The encoded protein is CASSPSGAPYEQYF. The chain couples TRBV3-1 to TRBJ2-7; D tentatively reads TRBD1 or TRBD2 (6 bases each). The length of the CDR3 is 14 residues. Trimming pared 4 bases from V and 2 bases from J, leaving 12 bases between. CDR1 is LGHDT and CDR2 is YNNKEL in the germline V gene (reference sequence).

In this sample, this clonotype turned up a few times. This rearrangement joins TRBV7-3 to TRBJ2-2, with TRBD2 identical over 13 bases. The CDR3 consists of 17 residues. Per germline, CDR1 SGHTA and CDR2 FQGTGA. V dropped 6 bases and J dropped 3; count of bases not matched to a gene: 7. CDR3: CASSRTSGSRYTGELFF. CDR3 sequence (DNA): TGTGCCAGCAGTAGGACTAGCGGGAGTCGGTACACCGGGGAGCTGTTTTTT.

The chain recombines TRBV5-1 with TRBJ2-1; TRBD2 agrees at 7 bases. The germline V gene encodes CDR1 SGHRS and CDR2 YFSETQ. With V trimmed by 0 bases and J by 1 base, 10 bases remained unmatched. The CDR3 contains 18 residues. The CDR3 region is CASSLVTFGGSSYNEQFF. CDR3 nucleotides: TGCGCCAGCAGCTTGGTGACCTTTGGCGGGAGTTCCTACAATGAGCAGTTCTTC.

J is TRBJ2-1 and V is TRBV5-1; D gene ambiguous. The germline CDR1 and CDR2 sequences are SGHRS and YFSETQ. V dropped 0 bases and J dropped 0 bases, with 7 bases sitting between them. This CDR3 is 15 amino acids long. CDR3 nucleotide sequence: TGCGCCAGCAGCTTGGTTCGTCCCTCCTACAATGAGCAGTTCTTC. It codes for CASSLVRPSYNEQFF. The full variable domain, rest sourced from reference TRBV5-1 and TRBJ2-1, is KAGVTQTPRYLIKTRGQQVTLSCSPISGHRSVSWYQQTPGQGLQFLFEYFSETQRNKGNFPGRFSGRQFSNSRSEMNVSTLELGDSALYLCASSLVRPSYNEQFFGPGTRLTVL.

V is TRBV12-3 or TRBV12-4 and J is TRBJ1-1; D is unclear. The CDR3 loop spans 12 amino acids. With 6 bases removed from V and 3 bases from J, the gap between germline ends came to 8 bases. The CDR3 sequence: CASSRLDTEAFF. The CDR3 DNA reads TGTGCCAGCAGCCGTCTGGACACTGAAGCTTTCTTT.

The V call is TRBV15, the J call TRBJ2-1; 7 positions match TRBD2. V shed 5 bases, J shed 0 bases, and the junction held 7 bases outside the gene matches. The CDR3 runs to 16 residues. In germline, CDR1 is LNHNV, CDR2 YYDKDF (reference sequence). In DNA form, the CDR3 reads TGTGCCACCAGCTCTGGGGGGGGGTTCTCCTACAATGAGCAGTTCTTC. Encoded protein: CATSSGGGFSYNEQFF.

V and J are TRBV7-9 and TRBJ2-2; the D is unclear. The CDR3 loop spans 15 amino acids. Germline loops: CDR1 SEHNR, CDR2 FQNEAQ (reference sequence). V gave up 2 bases and J gave up 1 base, with 8 bases separating them. The CDR3 sequence is CASSLILGNTGELFF. The CDR3 DNA reads TGTGCCAGCAGCTTAATTTTGGGGAACACCGGGGAGCTGTTTTTT.

The chain links TRBV5-1 to TRBJ2-5; 13 nucleotides align to TRBD2. Germline lookup yields CDR1 SGHRS and CDR2 YFSETQ. This CDR3 region has 18 residues. The J segment lost 4 bases and the V segment lost 0 bases, leaving 9 bases of the junction unmatched. The CDR3 loop reads CASSLVLAGGPLPETQYF. The CDR3 DNA follows: TGCGCCAGCAGCTTGGTACTAGCGGGAGGGCCTCTTCCAGAGACCCAGTACTTC.

This clonotype was detected only a few times. V usage is TRBV12-3 or TRBV12-4 and J usage is TRBJ2-1; 7 nucleotides line up with TRBD2. The CDR3 length is 17 residues. After removal of 1 base from V and 0 bases from J, the junction contained 6 bases not matched to a gene. The CDR3 spells CASSLERGASSYNEQFF. CDR3 nucleotides: TGTGCCAGCAGTTTAGAGCGGGGCGCAAGCTCCTACAATGAGCAGTTCTTC.